Described below is a single T cell receptor (beta chain) sequence and its context. Its specificity is unknown. In nominal health when sampled, donors likely had unrecorded immune exposures nonetheless. The data are from a study of cytomegalovirus exposure and HLA in healthy donors. General observations from the study: In an earlier analysis, productive rearrangement rates for most beta V segments clustered near 87% or 30%. Likely technical artifact: a cluster of highly shared sequence variants.

It was with 60 Vbeta and 13 Jbeta primers that the PCR ran. Method: immunoSEQ multiplex PCR; TCRdb's copy keeps in-frame clones and lacks some. The table lists 120,000 to 150,000 clones, roughly 73% of them singletons. The CDR3 loop spans 15 amino acids. From germline, CDR1 is MGHRA and CDR2 YSYEKL. Trimming cost V 0 bases and J 2 bases, with 10 bases left between them. This sequence was found in a woman under 30 in good health and CMV-seronegative. The J gene is TRBJ2-5, the V gene TRBV4-1, with D possibly TRBD1 on 7 matching bases. Sequencing was performed on PBMCs. DNA for the CDR3: TGCGCCAGCAGCCAAGACAGGGGGAGGCAAGAGACCCAGTACTTC. Translating gives CASSQDRGRQETQYF.